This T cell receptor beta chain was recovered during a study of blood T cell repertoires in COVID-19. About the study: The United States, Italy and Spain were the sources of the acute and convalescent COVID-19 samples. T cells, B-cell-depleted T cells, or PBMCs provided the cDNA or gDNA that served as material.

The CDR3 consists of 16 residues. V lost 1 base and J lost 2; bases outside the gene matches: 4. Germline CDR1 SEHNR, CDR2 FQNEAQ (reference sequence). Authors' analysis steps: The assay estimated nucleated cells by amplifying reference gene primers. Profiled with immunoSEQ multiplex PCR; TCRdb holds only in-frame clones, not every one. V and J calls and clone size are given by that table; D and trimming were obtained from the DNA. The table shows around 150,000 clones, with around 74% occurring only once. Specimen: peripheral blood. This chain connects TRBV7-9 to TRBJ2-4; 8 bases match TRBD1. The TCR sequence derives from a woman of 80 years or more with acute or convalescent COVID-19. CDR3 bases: TGTGCCAGCAGCTTAGTTCAGGGGGCTTCCAAAAACATTCAGTACTTC. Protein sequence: CASSLVQGASKNIQYF. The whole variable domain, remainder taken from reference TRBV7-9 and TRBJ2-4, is DTGVSQNPRHKITKRGQNVTFRCDPISEHNRLYWYRQTLGQGPEFLTYFQNEAQLEKSRLLSDRFSAERPKGSFSTLEIQRTEQGDSAMYLCASSLVQGASKNIQYFGAGTRLSVL.